This T cell receptor beta chain was recovered during a study of vaccination and CD4 T cells after COVID-19. Overall study: Timing of post-vaccine sample collection was a median about 79 days after dose two, with a range of 14 to 241. Post-vaccination sampling time points for a few convalescent patients were day 14 and days 161 to 241.

TCRdb itself ran the PCR reads through MiXCR, one entry per CDR3 protein. The sample includes 25,000 to 30,000 distinct CDR3 sequences, approximately 51% of them seen just once. The length of the CDR3 is 12 residues. Germline CDR1 and CDR2: SGHTA and FQGTGA. The V and J ends lost 3 bases and 6 bases respectively, with 9 bases between them. The time point is: late sampling 161 to 241 days after vaccination in a few convalescent patients. The sequence was collected from a human donor who had recovered from COVID-19. The source was CD4+ T cells from blood, collected about 7 months after SARS-CoV-2 vaccination. The chain carries TRBV7-3 and TRBJ2-7; no definite D call. CDR3 coding DNA: TGTGCCAGCAGCTTTCCAGGCTCCGAGCAGTACTTC. Its translation is CASSFPGSEQYF. Variable domain in full (rest from reference TRBV7-3 and TRBJ2-7): GAGVSQTPSNKVTEKGKYVELRCDPISGHTALYWYRQSLGQGPEFLIYFQGTGAADDSGLPNDRFFAVRPEGSVSTLKIQRTERGDSAVYLCASSFPGSEQYFGPGTRLTVT.